The clone carrying this T cell receptor (beta chain) was picked up a small number of times. Its antigen is as yet unknown. The CDR3 extends over 13 amino acids. Trimming took 4 bases from V and 4 from J, leaving 11 bases between them. Germline-derived CDR1 and CDR2 are DFQATT and SNEGSKA (reference sequence). TCRdb redid the calling of the reads with MiXCR, one entry per CDR3 protein. The profile covers 570,000 or so distinct CDR3 sequences, with roughly 43% appearing a single time and around 48% taken by the ten largest. This entry belongs to a study of T cell repertoires in cytomegalovirus infection. In the study overall: The authors used CMV epitopes that were HLA-C-restricted (recently identified) and HLA-B-restricted (well studied). Points from the study as a whole: Cumulated frequencies of public TCR beta families served to identify carriers of CMV plus the relevant HLA.

The chain combines TRBV20-1 with TRBJ2-1; D is possibly TRBD1 (6 bases). The specimen was cultured PBMCs, collected from culture after CMV antigen stimulation. This TCR derives from a human donor in good health (CMV status not recorded). Some clones in this sample may be carry-over from other donors' samples. DNA for the CDR3: TGCAGTGCTACCGTCACAGGGTACAATGAGCAGTTCTTC. Its translation is CSATVTGYNEQFF.